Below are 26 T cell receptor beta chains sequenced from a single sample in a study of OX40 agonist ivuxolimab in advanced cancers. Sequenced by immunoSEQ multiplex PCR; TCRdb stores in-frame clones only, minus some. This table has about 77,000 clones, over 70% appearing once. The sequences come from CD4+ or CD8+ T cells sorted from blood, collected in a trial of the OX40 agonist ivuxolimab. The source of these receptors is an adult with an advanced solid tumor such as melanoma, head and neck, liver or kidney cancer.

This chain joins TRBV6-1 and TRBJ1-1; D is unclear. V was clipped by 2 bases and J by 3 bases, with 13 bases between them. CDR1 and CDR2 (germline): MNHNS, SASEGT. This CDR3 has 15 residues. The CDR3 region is CASSELPSGHTEAFF. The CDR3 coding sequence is TGTGCCAGCAGTGAACTCCCGTCTGGGCACACTGAAGCTTTCTTT.

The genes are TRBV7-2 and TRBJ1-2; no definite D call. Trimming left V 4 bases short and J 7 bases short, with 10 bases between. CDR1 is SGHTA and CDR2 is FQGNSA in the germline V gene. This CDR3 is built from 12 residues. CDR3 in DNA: TGTGCCAGCAGCTCCTCCACGGGTGGCTACACCTTC. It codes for CASSSSTGGYTF.

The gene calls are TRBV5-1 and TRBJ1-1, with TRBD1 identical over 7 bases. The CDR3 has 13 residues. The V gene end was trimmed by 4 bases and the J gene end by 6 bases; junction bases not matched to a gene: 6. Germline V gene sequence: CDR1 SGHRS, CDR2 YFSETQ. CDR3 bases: TGCGCCAGCAGCAAGGGACAGACTTCTGAAGCTTTCTTT. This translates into CASSKGQTSEAFF.

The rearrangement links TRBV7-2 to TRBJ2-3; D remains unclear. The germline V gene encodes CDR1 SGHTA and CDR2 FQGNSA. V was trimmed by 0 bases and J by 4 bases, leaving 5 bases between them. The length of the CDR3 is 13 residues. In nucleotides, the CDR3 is TGTGCCAGCAGCTTAGCGACGGCAGATACGCAGTATTTT. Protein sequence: CASSLATADTQYF. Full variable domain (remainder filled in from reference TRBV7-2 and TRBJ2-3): GAGVSQSPSNKVTEKGKDVELRCDPISGHTALYWYRQSLGQGLEFLIYFQGNSAPDKSGLPSDRFSAERTGGSVSTLTIQRTQQEDSAVYLCASSLATADTQYFGPGTRLTVL.

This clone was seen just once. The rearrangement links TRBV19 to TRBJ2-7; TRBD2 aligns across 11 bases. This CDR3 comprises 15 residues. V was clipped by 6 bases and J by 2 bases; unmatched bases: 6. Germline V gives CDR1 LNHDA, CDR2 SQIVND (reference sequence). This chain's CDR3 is CASRTSGSLTYEQYF. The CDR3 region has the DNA TGTGCCAGTAGAACTAGCGGGAGCCTCACCTACGAGCAGTACTTC. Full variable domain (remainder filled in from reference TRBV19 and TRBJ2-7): DGGITQSPKYLFRKEGQNVTLSCEQNLNHDAMYWYRQDPGQGLRLIYYSQIVNDFQKGDIAEGYSVSREKKESFPLTVTSAQKNPTAFYLCASRTSGSLTYEQYFGPGTRLTVT.

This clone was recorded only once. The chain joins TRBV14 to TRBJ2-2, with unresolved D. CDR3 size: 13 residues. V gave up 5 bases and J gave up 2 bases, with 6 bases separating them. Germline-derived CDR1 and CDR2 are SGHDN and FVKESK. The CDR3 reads CASSFLNTGELFF. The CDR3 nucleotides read TGTGCCAGCAGCTTTCTTAACACCGGGGAGCTGTTTTTT. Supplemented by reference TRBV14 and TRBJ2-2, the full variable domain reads EAGVTQFPSHSVIEKGQTVTLRCDPISGHDNLYWYRRVMGKEIKFLLHFVKESKQDESGMPNNRFLAERTGGTYSTLKVQPAELEDSGVYFCASSFLNTGELFFGEGSRLTVL.

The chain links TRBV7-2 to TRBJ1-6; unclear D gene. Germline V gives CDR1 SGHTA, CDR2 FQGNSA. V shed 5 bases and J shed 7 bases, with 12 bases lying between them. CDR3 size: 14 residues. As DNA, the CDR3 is TGTGCCAGCAGCCCCCGGGCCTCAAATTCACCCCTCCACTTT. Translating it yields CASSPRASNSPLHF.

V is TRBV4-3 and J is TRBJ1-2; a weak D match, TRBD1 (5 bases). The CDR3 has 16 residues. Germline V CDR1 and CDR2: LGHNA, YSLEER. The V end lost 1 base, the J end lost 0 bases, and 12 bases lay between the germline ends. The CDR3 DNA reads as TGCGCCAGCAGCCAAGGCCGGGGCCTCACTAACTATGGCTACACCTTC. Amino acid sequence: CASSQGRGLTNYGYTF.

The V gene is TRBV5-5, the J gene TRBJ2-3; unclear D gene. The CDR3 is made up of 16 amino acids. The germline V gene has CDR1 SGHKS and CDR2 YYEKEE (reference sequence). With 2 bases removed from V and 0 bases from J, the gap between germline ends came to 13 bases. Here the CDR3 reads CASSLTPRTSTDTQYF. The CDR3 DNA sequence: TGTGCCAGCAGCTTAACCCCCCGCACCAGCACAGATACGCAGTATTTT.

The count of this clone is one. The CDR3 sequence: CATSGYQETQYF. The DNA of the CDR3 is TGTGCCACCTCGGGGTACCAAGAGACCCAGTACTTC. The rearrangement uses TRBV2 and TRBJ2-5, with D possibly matching TRBD2 (5 bases). Germline V CDR1 and CDR2: SNHLY, FYNNEI. The V and J ends lost 10 bases and 0 bases respectively, with 9 bases between them. The CDR3 is made up of 12 amino acids.

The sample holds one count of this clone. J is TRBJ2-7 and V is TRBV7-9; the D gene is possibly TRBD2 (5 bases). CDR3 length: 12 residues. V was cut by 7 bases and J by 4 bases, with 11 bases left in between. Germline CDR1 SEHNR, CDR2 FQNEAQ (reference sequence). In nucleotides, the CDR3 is TGTGCCAGCAACAGAGGAGGTTACGAGCAGTACTTC. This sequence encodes CASNRGGYEQYF. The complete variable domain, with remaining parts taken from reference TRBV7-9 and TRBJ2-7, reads DTGVSQNPRHKITKRGQNVTFRCDPISEHNRLYWYRQTLGQGPEFLTYFQNEAQLEKSRLLSDRFSAERPKGSFSTLEIQRTEQGDSAMYLCASNRGGYEQYFGPGTRLTVT.

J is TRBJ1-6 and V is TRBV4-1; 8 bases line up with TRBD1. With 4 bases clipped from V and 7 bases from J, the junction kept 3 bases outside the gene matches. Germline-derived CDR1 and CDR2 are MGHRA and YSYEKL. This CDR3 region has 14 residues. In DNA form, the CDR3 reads TGCGCCAGCAGCCGAAGACAGGGGAATTCACCCCTCCACTTT. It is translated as CASSRRQGNSPLHF.

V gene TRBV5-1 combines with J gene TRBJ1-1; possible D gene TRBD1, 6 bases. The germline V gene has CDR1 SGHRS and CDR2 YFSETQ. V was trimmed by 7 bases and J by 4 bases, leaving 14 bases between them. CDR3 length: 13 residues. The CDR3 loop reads CASWGTIGTEAFF. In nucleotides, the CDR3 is TGCGCCAGCTGGGGGACAATCGGCACTGAAGCTTTCTTT. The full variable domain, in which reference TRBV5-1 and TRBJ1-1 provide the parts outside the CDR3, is KAGVTQTPRYLIKTRGQQVTLSCSPISGHRSVSWYQQTPGQGLQFLFEYFSETQRNKGNFPGRFSGRQFSNSRSEMNVSTLELGDSALYLCASWGTIGTEAFFGQGTRLTVV.

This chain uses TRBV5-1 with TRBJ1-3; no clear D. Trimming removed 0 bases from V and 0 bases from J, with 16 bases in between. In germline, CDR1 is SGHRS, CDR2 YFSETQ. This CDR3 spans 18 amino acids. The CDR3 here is CASSLGRWSRSSGNTIYF. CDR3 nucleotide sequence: TGCGCCAGCAGCTTGGGCAGATGGTCGAGATCCTCTGGAAACACCATATATTTT.

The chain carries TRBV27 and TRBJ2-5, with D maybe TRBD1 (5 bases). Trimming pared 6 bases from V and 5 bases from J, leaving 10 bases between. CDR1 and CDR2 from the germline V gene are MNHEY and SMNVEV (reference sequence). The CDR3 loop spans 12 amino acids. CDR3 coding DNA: TGTGCCAGCAGCCAGGGTTGGGAGACCCAGTACTTC. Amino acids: CASSQGWETQYF.

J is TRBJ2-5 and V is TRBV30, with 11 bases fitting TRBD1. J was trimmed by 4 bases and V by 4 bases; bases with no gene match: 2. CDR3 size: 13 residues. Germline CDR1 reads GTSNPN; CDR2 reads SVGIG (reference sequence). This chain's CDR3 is CAWTGTGGETQYF. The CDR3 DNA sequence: TGTGCCTGGACCGGGACAGGGGGAGAGACCCAGTACTTC. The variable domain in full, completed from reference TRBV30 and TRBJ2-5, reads SQTIHQWPATLVQPVGSPLSLECTVEGTSNPNLYWYRQAAGRGLQLLFYSVGIGQISSEVPQNLSASRPQDRQFILSSKKLLLSDSGFYLCAWTGTGGETQYFGPGTRLLVL.

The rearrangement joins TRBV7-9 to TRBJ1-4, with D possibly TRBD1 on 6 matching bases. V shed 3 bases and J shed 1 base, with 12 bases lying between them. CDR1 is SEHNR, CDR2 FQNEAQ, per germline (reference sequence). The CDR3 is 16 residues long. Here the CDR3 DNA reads TGTGCCAGCAGCTTTGGGGGCTTTCGAACTAATGAAAAACTGTTTTTT. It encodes CASSFGGFRTNEKLFF.

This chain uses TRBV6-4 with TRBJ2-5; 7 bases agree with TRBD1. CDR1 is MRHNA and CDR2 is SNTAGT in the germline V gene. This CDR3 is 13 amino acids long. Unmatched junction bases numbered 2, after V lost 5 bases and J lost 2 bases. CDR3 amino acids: CASSRTGQETQYF. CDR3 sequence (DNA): TGTGCCAGCAGTCGGACAGGACAAGAGACCCAGTACTTC.

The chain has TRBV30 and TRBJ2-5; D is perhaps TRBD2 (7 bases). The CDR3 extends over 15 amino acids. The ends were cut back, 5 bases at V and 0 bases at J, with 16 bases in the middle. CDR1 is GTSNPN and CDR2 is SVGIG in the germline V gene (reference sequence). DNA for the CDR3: TGTGCCTGGGGGGCGGGGGCCTTGTACCAAGAGACCCAGTACTTC. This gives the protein CAWGAGALYQETQYF.

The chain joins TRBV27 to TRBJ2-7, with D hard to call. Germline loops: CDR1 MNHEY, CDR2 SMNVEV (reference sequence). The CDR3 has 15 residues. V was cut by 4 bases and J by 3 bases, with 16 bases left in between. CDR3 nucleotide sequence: TGTGCCAGCAGTTCGACGCGGCTCTCCCTCTACGAGCAGTACTTC. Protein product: CASSSTRLSLYEQYF.

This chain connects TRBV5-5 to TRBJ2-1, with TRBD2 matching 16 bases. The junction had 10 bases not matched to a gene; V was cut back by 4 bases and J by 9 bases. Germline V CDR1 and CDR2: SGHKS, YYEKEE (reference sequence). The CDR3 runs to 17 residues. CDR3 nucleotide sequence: TGTGCCAGCAGCCGGGGACTAGCGGGAGGGCCGCGGGGTGAGCAGTTCTTC. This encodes CASSRGLAGGPRGEQFF. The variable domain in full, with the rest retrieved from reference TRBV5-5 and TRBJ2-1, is DAGVTQSPTHLIKTRGQQVTLRCSPISGHKSVSWYQQVLGQGPQFIFQYYEKEERGRGNFPDRFSARQFPNYSSELNVNALLLGDSALYLCASSRGLAGGPRGEQFFGPGTRLTVL.

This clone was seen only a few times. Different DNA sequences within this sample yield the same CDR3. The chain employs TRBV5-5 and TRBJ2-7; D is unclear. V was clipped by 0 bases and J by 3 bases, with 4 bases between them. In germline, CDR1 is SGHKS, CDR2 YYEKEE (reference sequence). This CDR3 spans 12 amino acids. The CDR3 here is CASSLGFYEQYF. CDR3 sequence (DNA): TGTGCCAGCAGCTTGGGTTTCTACGAGCAGTACTTC.

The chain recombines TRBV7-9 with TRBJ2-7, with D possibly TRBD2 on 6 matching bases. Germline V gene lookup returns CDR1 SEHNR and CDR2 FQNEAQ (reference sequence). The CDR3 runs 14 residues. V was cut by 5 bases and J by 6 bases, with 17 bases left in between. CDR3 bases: TGTGCCAGCAGCCTTGGACTACCACCGCTCGAGCAGTACTTC. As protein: CASSLGLPPLEQYF.

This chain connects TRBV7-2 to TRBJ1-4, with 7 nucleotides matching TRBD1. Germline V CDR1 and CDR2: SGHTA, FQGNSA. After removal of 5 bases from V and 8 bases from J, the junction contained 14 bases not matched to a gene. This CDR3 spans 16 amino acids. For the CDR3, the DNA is TGTGCCAGCAGCCTACTGAACACAGGGGTAGGGGAAAAACTGTTTTTT. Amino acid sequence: CASSLLNTGVGEKLFF. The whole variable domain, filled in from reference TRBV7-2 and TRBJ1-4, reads GAGVSQSPSNKVTEKGKDVELRCDPISGHTALYWYRQSLGQGLEFLIYFQGNSAPDKSGLPSDRFSAERTGGSVSTLTIQRTQQEDSAVYLCASSLLNTGVGEKLFFGSGTQLSVL.

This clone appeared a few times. The CDR3 reads CASSDVQWESANTGELFF. The DNA of the CDR3 is TGTGCCAGCAGTGATGTACAATGGGAATCCGCGAACACCGGGGAGCTGTTTTTT. The gene calls are TRBV2 and TRBJ2-2; D ambiguous. The germline V gene encodes CDR1 SNHLY and CDR2 FYNNEI. CDR3 length: 18 amino acids. The ends were cut back, 3 bases at V and 0 bases at J, with 17 bases in the middle. The full variable domain, with the rest looked up from reference TRBV2 and TRBJ2-2, is EPEVTQTPSHQVTQMGQEVILRCVPISNHLYFYWYRQILGQKVEFLVSFYNNEISEKSEIFDDQFSVERPDGSNFTLKIRSTKLEDSAMYFCASSDVQWESANTGELFFGEGSRLTVL.

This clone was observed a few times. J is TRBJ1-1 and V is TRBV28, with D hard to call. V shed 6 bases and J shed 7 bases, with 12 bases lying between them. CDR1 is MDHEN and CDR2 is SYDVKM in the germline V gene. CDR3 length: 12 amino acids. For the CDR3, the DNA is TGTGCCAGCAGGGGGTCAGCTTTTGAAGCTTTCTTT. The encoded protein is CASRGSAFEAFF.